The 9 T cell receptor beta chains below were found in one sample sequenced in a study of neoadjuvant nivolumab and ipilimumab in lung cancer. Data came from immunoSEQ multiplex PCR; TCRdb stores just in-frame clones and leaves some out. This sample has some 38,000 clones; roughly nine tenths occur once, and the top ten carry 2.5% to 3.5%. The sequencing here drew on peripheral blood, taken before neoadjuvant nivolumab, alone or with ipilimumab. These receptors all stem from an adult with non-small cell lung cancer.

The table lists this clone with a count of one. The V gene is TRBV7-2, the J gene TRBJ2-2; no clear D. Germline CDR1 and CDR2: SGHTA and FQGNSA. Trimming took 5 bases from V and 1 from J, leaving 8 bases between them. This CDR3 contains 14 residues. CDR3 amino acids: CASSTRRNTGELFF. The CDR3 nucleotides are TGTGCCAGCAGCACGAGGCGGAACACCGGGGAGCTGTTTTTT.

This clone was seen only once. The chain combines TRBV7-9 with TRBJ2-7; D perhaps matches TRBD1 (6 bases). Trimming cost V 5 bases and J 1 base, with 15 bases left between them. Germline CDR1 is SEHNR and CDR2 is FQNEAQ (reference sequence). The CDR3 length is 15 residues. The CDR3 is CASSTPGQTSYEQYF. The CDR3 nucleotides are TGTGCCAGCAGCACACCCGGACAGACGTCCTACGAGCAGTACTTC.

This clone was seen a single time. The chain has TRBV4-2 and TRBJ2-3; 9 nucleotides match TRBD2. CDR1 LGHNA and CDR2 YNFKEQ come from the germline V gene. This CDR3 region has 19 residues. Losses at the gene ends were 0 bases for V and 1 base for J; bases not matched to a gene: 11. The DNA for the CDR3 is TGTGCCAGCAGCCAAGAGAGGGGAGAAGCGGGAGGACGCACAGATACGCAGTATTTT. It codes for CASSQERGEAGGRTDTQYF.

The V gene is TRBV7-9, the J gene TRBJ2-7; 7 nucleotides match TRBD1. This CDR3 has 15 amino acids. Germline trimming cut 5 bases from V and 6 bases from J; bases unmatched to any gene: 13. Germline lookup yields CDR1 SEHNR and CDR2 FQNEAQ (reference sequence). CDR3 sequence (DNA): TGTGCCAGCAGCCAACCGACAGGGTCCGCGGTCGAGCAGTACTTC. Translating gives CASSQPTGSAVEQYF.

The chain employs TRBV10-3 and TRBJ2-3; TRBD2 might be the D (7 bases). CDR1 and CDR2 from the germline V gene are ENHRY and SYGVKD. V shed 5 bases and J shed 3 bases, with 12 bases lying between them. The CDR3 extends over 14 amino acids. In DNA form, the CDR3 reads TGTGCCATCAGTTTACAGGGAGGGACAGATACGCAGTATTTT. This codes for CAISLQGGTDTQYF.

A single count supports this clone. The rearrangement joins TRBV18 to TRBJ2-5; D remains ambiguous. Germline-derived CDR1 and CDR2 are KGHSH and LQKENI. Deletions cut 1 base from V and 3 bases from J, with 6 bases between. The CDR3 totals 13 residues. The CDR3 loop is CASSPLQEETQYF. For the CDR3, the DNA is TGTGCCAGCTCACCACTTCAGGAAGAGACCCAGTACTTC.

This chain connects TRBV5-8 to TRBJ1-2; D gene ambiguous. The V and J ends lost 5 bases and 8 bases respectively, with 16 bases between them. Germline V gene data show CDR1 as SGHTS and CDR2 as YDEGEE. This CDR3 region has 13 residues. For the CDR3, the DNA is TGTGCCAGCAGTCCCGACACACAGTGGGGCTACACCTTC. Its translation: CASSPDTQWGYTF.

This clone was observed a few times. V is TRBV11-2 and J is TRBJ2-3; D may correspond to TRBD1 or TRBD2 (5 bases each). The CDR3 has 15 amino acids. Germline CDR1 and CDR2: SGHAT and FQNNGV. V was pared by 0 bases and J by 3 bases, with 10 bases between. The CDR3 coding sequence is TGTGCCAGCAGCTTAGACAGTTGGGGGACAGATACGCAGTATTTT. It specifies CASSLDSWGTDTQYF.

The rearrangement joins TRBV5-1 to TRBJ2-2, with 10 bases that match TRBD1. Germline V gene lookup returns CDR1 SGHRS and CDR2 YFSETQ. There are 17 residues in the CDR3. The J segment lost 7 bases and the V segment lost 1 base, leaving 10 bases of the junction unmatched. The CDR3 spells CASSLWSGQGEVGELFF. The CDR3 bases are TGCGCCAGCAGCTTGTGGAGCGGACAGGGGGAGGTCGGGGAGCTGTTTTTT.